This TCR beta chain came from a study of blood T cells in healthy people across ages. A second PCR of about 7 to 12 cycles used a sample-barcoded 5' primer and a J-beta primer mix. Via MiXCR, TCRdb re-called the 5' RACE reads, giving one row per CDR3 protein. Counted here are about 810,000 distinct CDR3 sequences, 30% to 45% occurring once; the ten biggest clones make up around 13%. The TCR comes from a man aged 18 to 30 in good health. Sequenced input: blood.

The CDR3 nucleotides are TGTGCCAGCAGTCGTATTTATGGCTACACCTTC. This codes for CASSRIYGYTF. The chain recombines TRBV2 with TRBJ1-2; D not resolved. V lost 5 bases and J lost 5, with 6 bases in between. The germline V gene encodes CDR1 SNHLY and CDR2 FYNNEI. The CDR3 is 11 amino acids.